The 25 T cell receptor beta chains in this list originate from one sample, sequenced in a study of blood T cell repertoires in COVID-19. The method was immunoSEQ multiplex PCR; TCRdb's version includes in-frame clones alone and lacks a portion of them. Of about 210,000 clones in the sample, 84% are singletons; the top ten hold about 10%. Sequencing input: peripheral blood. Source of these receptors: a woman older than 75 with COVID-19, enrolled during active disease.

The V and J genes are TRBV7-2 and TRBJ1-5; D is unclear. The CDR3 sequence is 14 residues long. From germline, CDR1 is SGHTA and CDR2 FQGNSA. V was clipped by 5 bases and J by 1 base, with 9 bases between them. CDR3 nucleotide sequence: TGTGCCAGCAGCCCCCACGGGAGCAATCAGCCCCAGCATTTT. This sequence encodes CASSPHGSNQPQHF.

This chain joins TRBV28 and TRBJ1-3; the D gene is possibly TRBD1 (6 bases). Germline CDR1 and CDR2: MDHEN and SYDVKM. CDR3 length equals 12 residues. The V and J ends lost 6 bases and 4 bases respectively, with 7 bases between them. The CDR3, as DNA: TGTGCCAGCAGGCAGGGGGGAAACACCATATATTTT. Translated: CASRQGGNTIYF.

The genes are TRBV18 and TRBJ1-5; no clear D. Trimming took 4 bases from V and 4 from J, leaving 5 bases between them. The germline V gene has CDR1 KGHSH and CDR2 LQKENI. The CDR3 contains 12 residues. CDR3 in amino acids: CASSLRNQPQHF. The CDR3 DNA reads as TGTGCCAGCTCACTCAGGAATCAGCCCCAGCATTTT.

The chain recombines TRBV5-1 with TRBJ1-1; D is undetermined. The germline V gene encodes CDR1 SGHRS and CDR2 YFSETQ. This CDR3 spans 14 amino acids. V was shortened by 4 bases and J by 3 bases, with 13 bases between the two germline ends. Written as DNA, the CDR3 is TGCGCCAGCAGCCCGGTAGTCGGGTACACTGAAGCTTTCTTT. Residues: CASSPVVGYTEAFF.

The V call is TRBV11-3, the J call TRBJ2-5; 8 positions match TRBD2. The germline V gene has CDR1 SGHNT and CDR2 YENEEA. The CDR3 runs to 16 residues. V lost 0 bases to trimming and J lost 4 bases; unmatched junction nucleotides: 7. Written as DNA, the CDR3 is TGTGCCAGCAGCTTAGAGGTAGCGGGGTGGGGAGAGACCCAGTACTTC. Encoded protein: CASSLEVAGWGETQYF.

As for this clone: Other DNA variants within this sample encode the same CDR3. The chain has TRBV2 and TRBJ1-5; D not resolved. The V gene lost 3 bases and the J gene lost 5 bases, with 5 bases spanning the gap. The germline V gene has CDR1 SNHLY and CDR2 FYNNEI. The CDR3 loop spans 12 amino acids. The CDR3, as DNA: TGTGCCAGCAGTGACGGAGATCAGCCCCAGCATTTT. Its protein product is CASSDGDQPQHF.

The V call is TRBV7-8, the J call TRBJ2-4, with 7 bases that match TRBD1. The J segment lost 1 base and the V segment lost 5 bases, leaving 17 bases of the junction unmatched. The CDR3 runs to 19 residues. Germline loops: CDR1 SGHVS, CDR2 FQNEAQ. This chain's CDR3 is CASSGSLKTGPSAKNIQYF. The CDR3 region has the DNA TGTGCCAGCAGCGGATCCCTTAAGACAGGGCCGTCGGCCAAAAACATTCAGTACTTC.

This clone was counted once. This chain joins TRBV14 and TRBJ1-1; perhaps TRBD1 as D (6 bases). Trimming removed 4 bases at V and 0 bases at J, with 12 bases between. Germline V gives CDR1 SGHDN, CDR2 FVKESK. The CDR3 consists of 15 residues. CDR3 sequence reads: CASSPKRGLNTEAFF. DNA for the CDR3: TGTGCCAGCAGCCCAAAGAGGGGGTTGAACACTGAAGCTTTCTTT.

The rearrangement uses TRBV7-9 and TRBJ2-5; D might be TRBD2 (5 bases). Germline-derived CDR1 and CDR2 are SEHNR and FQNEAQ (reference sequence). The CDR3 totals 13 residues. The V end was cut by 1 base, the J end by 10 bases, with 13 bases between. CDR3 nucleotides: TGTGCCAGCAGCTTAGTCCTCGGACTTCTCCAGTACTTC. This codes for CASSLVLGLLQYF.

The V call is TRBV19, the J call TRBJ1-2; 11 bases are shared with TRBD1. With 6 bases clipped from V and 8 bases from J, the junction kept 5 bases outside the gene matches. This CDR3 has 13 residues. Germline CDR1 LNHDA, CDR2 SQIVND (reference sequence). The CDR3 loop is CASRGQGVGGYTF. CDR3 bases: TGTGCCAGTAGGGGACAGGGGGTCGGCGGCTACACCTTC.

The chain couples TRBV28 to TRBJ1-2, with D perhaps matching TRBD1 (6 bases). Trimming took 5 bases from V and 4 from J, leaving 17 bases between them. CDR1 is MDHEN and CDR2 is SYDVKM in the germline V gene. The CDR3 is 15 residues long. The CDR3 nucleotides read TGTGCCAGCAGTAACAGGGACGTTCGAGCCTATGGCTACACCTTC. It yields the protein CASSNRDVRAYGYTF.

This chain links TRBV5-1 with TRBJ2-5; tentatively, D is TRBD1 (6 bases). Germline CDR1 SGHRS, CDR2 YFSETQ. The V gene lost 2 bases and the J gene lost 5 bases, with 13 bases spanning the gap. The CDR3 contains 14 residues. CDR3 bases: TGCGCCAGCAGCTTCGACAGGACGGGGGAGACCCAGTACTTC. Protein: CASSFDRTGETQYF.

The chain combines TRBV9 with TRBJ2-5; 8 bases are a match to TRBD1. The CDR3 length is 16 residues. The trim removed 3 bases at V and 5 bases at J, leaving 12 bases unmatched. Germline lookup yields CDR1 SGDLS and CDR2 YYNGEE. The CDR3 spells CASSAGQGTPGETQYF. The CDR3 DNA follows: TGTGCCAGCAGCGCTGGACAGGGAACTCCTGGGGAGACCCAGTACTTC.

V usage is TRBV19 and J usage is TRBJ2-3; the match to TRBD1 covers 9 bases. Germline assignment: CDR1 LNHDA and CDR2 SQIVND (reference sequence). The CDR3 loop spans 16 amino acids. With 7 bases clipped from V and 2 bases from J, the junction kept 10 bases outside the gene matches. The CDR3 protein is CASTLGTGRVTDTQYF. CDR3 sequence (DNA): TGTGCCAGTACCCTTGGGACAGGGAGGGTCACAGATACGCAGTATTTT. The full variable domain, with the rest looked up from reference TRBV19 and TRBJ2-3, is DGGITQSPKYLFRKEGQNVTLSCEQNLNHDAMYWYRQDPGQGLRLIYYSQIVNDFQKGDIAEGYSVSREKKESFPLTVTSAQKNPTAFYLCASTLGTGRVTDTQYFGPGTRLTVL.

The chain employs TRBV5-6 and TRBJ2-7; D is unresolved. The V end was cut by 0 bases, the J end by 1 base, with 5 bases between. The V gene's germline CDR1 is SGHDT and CDR2 YYEEEE. The CDR3 is 13 residues long. The chain's CDR3 is CASSLAVSYEQYF. CDR3 nucleotides: TGTGCCAGCAGCTTGGCGGTATCCTACGAGCAGTACTTC.

The chain links TRBV2 to TRBJ2-3; 13 positions match TRBD2. V lost 5 bases and J lost 2; bases outside the gene matches: 4. The germline V gene encodes CDR1 SNHLY and CDR2 FYNNEI. The CDR3 has 16 residues. DNA for the CDR3: TGTGCCAGCAGTAAACTAGCGGGGGGGGCCACAGATACGCAGTATTTT. Its translation is CASSKLAGGATDTQYF.

V and J are TRBV7-2 and TRBJ2-2, with TRBD2 as a possible D gene (5 bases). V was pared by 0 bases and J by 7 bases, with 9 bases between. Germline CDR1 and CDR2: SGHTA and FQGNSA. This CDR3 comprises 14 residues. This CDR3 is CASSLARGFGELFF. Here the CDR3 DNA reads TGTGCCAGCAGCTTAGCGAGAGGGTTCGGGGAGCTGTTTTTT.

The genes are TRBV6-5 and TRBJ2-1, with 7 nucleotides matching TRBD1. Germline loops: CDR1 MNHEY, CDR2 SVGAGI. The CDR3 runs to 13 residues. Trimming cost V 5 bases and J 5 bases; bases outside gene matches: 3. Here the CDR3 DNA reads TGTGCCAGCAGTCCGACAGGGAACAATGAGCAGTTCTTC. Translation: CASSPTGNNEQFF.

This clone showed up just once. The rearrangement joins TRBV4-1 to TRBJ2-3; 8 nucleotides match TRBD2. V shed 3 bases, J shed 3 bases, and the junction held 5 bases outside the gene matches. Germline-derived CDR1 and CDR2 are MGHRA and YSYEKL. The CDR3 is made up of 15 amino acids. For the CDR3, the DNA is TGCGCCAGCAGCCACGGGGGGGAGGGTACAGATACGCAGTATTTT. It is translated as CASSHGGEGTDTQYF.

This rearrangement joins TRBV30 to TRBJ2-2, with 10 nucleotides matching TRBD2. CDR1 is GTSNPN, CDR2 SVGIG, per germline (reference sequence). Germline trimming cut 1 base from V and 8 bases from J; bases unmatched to any gene: 7. The CDR3 extends over 15 amino acids. The CDR3 DNA follows: TGTGCCTGGAGTGGTAGCGGGGGGCCCGCAGGGGAGCTGTTTTTT. Protein product: CAWSGSGGPAGELFF.

The V call is TRBV5-1, the J call TRBJ1-1; maybe TRBD1 (6 bases). V lost 4 bases to trimming and J lost 0 bases, with 10 bases between them. Germline-derived CDR1 and CDR2 are SGHRS and YFSETQ. CDR3 length: 14 amino acids. The CDR3 DNA is TGCGCCAGCAGCGAAACAGGGTTGAACACTGAAGCTTTCTTT. It codes for CASSETGLNTEAFF.

This chain joins TRBV28 and TRBJ1-2; D gene unclear. The CDR3 extends over 13 amino acids. The V end lost 8 bases, the J end lost 0 bases, and 10 bases lay between the germline ends. The germline gives CDR1 MDHEN, CDR2 SYDVKM. The CDR3 region is CASFGRSNYGYTF. The CDR3 DNA is TGTGCCAGCTTTGGTCGGTCTAACTATGGCTACACCTTC.

The V gene is TRBV10-3, the J gene TRBJ2-3, with 11 positions matching TRBD2. CDR3 size: 15 residues. V trimming: 4 bases; J trimming: 2 bases; junction bases outside the gene matches: 2. The V gene's germline CDR1 is ENHRY and CDR2 SYGVKD. CDR3 region: CAISGLAGITDTQYF. The CDR3 nucleotides read TGTGCCATCAGTGGACTAGCGGGGATCACAGATACGCAGTATTTT.

The chain employs TRBV30 and TRBJ1-3; perhaps TRBD1 as D (5 bases). In germline, CDR1 is GTSNPN, CDR2 SVGIG (reference sequence). The CDR3 length is 12 residues. In DNA, the CDR3 is TGTGGCGGGGGGAGGGCTGGAAACACCATATATTTT. Amino acid sequence: CGGGRAGNTIYF. Full variable domain (outside the CDR3, taken from reference TRBV30 and TRBJ1-3): SQTIHQWPATLVQPVGSPLSLECTVEGTSNPNLYWYRQAAGRGLQLLFYSVGIGQISSEVPQNLSASRPQDRQFILSSKKLLLSDSGFYLCGGGRAGNTIYFGEGSWLTVV.

This clone appeared a few times. The V call is TRBV19, the J call TRBJ1-2; 7 nucleotides match TRBD1. Germline assignment: CDR1 LNHDA and CDR2 SQIVND (reference sequence). The CDR3 sequence is 15 residues long. Trimming cost V 7 bases and J 2 bases; bases outside gene matches: 10. CDR3: CASTPTGKGNYGYTF. The CDR3 DNA sequence: TGTGCCAGTACTCCGACAGGGAAGGGGAACTATGGCTACACCTTC. Complete variable domain (other parts from reference TRBV19 and TRBJ1-2): DGGITQSPKYLFRKEGQNVTLSCEQNLNHDAMYWYRQDPGQGLRLIYYSQIVNDFQKGDIAEGYSVSREKKESFPLTVTSAQKNPTAFYLCASTPTGKGNYGYTFGSGTRLTVV.